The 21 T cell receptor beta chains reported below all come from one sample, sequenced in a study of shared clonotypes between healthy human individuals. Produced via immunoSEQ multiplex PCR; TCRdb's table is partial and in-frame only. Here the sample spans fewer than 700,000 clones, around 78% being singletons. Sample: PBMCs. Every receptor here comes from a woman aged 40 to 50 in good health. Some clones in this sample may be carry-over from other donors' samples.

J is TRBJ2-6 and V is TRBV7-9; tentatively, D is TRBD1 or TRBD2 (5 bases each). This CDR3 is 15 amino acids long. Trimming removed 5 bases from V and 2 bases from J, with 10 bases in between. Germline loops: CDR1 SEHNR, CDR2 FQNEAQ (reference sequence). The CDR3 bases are TGTGCCAGCAGCCGGGGCGATACTGGGGCCAACGTCCTGACTTTC. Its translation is CASSRGDTGANVLTF.

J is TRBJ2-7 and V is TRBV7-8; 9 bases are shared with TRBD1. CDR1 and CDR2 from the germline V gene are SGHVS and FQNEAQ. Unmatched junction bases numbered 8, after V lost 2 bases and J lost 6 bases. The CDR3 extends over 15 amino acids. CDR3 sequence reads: CASSLPGQGKGEQYF. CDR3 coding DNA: TGTGCCAGCAGCTTACCAGGACAGGGGAAAGGCGAGCAGTACTTC.

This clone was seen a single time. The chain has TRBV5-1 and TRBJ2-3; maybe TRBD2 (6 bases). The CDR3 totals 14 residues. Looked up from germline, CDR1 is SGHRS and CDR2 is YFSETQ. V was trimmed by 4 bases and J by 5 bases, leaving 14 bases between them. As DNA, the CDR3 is TGCGCCAGCAGCATTAGCGGTTTAGTAGATACGCAGTATTTT. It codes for CASSISGLVDTQYF.

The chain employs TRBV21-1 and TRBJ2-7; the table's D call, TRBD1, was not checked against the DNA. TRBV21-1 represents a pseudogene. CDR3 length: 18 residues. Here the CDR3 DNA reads TGTGCCAGCAGCAAAGCGCTTACCCAGGGGCCAGGAACCTACGAGCAGTACTTC. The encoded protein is CASSKALTQGPGTYEQYF.

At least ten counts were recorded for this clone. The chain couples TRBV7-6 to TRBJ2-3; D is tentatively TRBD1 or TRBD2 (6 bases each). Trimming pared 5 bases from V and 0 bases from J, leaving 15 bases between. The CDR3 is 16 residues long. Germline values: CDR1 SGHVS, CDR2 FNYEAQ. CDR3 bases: TGTGCCAGCAGCAGATCAACAGGGACTAGCACAGATACGCAGTATTTT. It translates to CASSRSTGTSTDTQYF.

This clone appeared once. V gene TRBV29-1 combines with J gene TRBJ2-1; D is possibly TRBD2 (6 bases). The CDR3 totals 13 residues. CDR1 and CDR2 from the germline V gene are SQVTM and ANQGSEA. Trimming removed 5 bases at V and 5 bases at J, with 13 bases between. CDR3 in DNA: TGCAGCGTTAGGGTAGGACTACACAATGAGCAGTTCTTC. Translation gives CSVRVGLHNEQFF.

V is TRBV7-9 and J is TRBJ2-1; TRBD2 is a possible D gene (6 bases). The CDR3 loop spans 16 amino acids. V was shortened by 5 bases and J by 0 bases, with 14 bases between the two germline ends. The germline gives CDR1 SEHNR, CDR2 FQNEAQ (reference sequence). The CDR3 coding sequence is TGTGCCAGCAGCAGCCCCCGGGGGAACTCCTACAATGAGCAGTTCTTC. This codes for CASSSPRGNSYNEQFF.

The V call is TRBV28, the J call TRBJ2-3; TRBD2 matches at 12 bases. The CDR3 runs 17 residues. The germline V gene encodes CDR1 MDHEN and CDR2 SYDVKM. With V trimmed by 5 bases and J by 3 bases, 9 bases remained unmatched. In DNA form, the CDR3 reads TGTGCCAGCAGTAGACTAGCGGGAGTATTAGGAACAGATACGCAGTATTTT. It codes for CASSRLAGVLGTDTQYF.

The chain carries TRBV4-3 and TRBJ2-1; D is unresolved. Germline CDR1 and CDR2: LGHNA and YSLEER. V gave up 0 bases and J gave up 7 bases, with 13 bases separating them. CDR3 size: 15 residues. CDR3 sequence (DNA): TGCGCCAGCAGCCAAGAAGGGCACGCACGTAATGAGCAGTTCTTC. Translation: CASSQEGHARNEQFF.

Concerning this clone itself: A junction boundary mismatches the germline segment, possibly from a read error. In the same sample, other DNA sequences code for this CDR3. CDR3 loop: CASSRLQGSQPQHF. CDR3 DNA sequence: TGCGCCAGCAGCCGATTACAGGGTAGTCAGCCCCAGCACTTT. The chain has TRBV4-1 and TRBJ1-5; TRBD1 is a possible D gene (6 bases). The CDR3 contains 14 residues. Germline CDR1 reads MGHRA; CDR2 reads YSYEKL.

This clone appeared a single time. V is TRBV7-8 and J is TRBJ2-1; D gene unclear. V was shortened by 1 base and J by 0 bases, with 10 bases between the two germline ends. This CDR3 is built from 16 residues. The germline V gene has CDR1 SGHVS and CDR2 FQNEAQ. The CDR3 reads CASSLGARSSYNEQFF. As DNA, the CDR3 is TGTGCCAGCAGCTTAGGGGCGAGGTCCTCCTACAATGAGCAGTTCTTC.

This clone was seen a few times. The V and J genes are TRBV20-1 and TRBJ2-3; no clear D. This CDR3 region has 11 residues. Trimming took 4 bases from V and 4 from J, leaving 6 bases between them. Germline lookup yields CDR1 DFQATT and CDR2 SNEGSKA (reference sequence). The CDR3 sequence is CSATLADTQYF. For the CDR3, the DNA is TGCAGTGCTACATTGGCAGATACGCAGTATTTT.

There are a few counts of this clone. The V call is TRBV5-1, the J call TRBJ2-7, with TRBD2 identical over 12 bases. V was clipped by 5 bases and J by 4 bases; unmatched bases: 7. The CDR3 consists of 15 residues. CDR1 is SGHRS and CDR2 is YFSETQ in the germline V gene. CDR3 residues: CASSPRLAGVYEQYF. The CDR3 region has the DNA TGCGCCAGCAGTCCCAGACTAGCGGGAGTTTACGAGCAGTACTTC. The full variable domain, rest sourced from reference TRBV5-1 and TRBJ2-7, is KAGVTQTPRYLIKTRGQQVTLSCSPISGHRSVSWYQQTPGQGLQFLFEYFSETQRNKGNFPGRFSGRQFSNSRSEMNVSTLELGDSALYLCASSPRLAGVYEQYFGPGTRLTVT.

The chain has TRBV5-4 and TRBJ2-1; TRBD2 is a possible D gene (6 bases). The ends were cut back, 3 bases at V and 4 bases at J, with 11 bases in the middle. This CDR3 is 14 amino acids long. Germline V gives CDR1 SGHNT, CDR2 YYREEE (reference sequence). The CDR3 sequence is CASSSPTSYNEQFF. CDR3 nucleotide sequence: TGTGCCAGCAGCTCCCCGACTAGTTACAATGAGCAGTTCTTC.

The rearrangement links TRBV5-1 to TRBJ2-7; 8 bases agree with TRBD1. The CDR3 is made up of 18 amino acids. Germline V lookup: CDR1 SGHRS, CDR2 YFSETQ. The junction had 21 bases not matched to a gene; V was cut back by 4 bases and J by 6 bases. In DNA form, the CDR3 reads TGCGCCAGCAGCCCCGGGCGGACAGGGATTGCCGGGGGTGGCGAGCAGTACTTC. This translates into CASSPGRTGIAGGGEQYF.

The CDR3 reads CASHRRGQEIYGYTF. The DNA of the CDR3 is TGTGCCAGCCACCGACGGGGACAGGAGATCTATGGCTACACCTTC. The rearrangement uses TRBV5-5 and TRBJ1-2, with 8 bases aligning to TRBD1. The V gene's germline CDR1 is SGHKS and CDR2 YYEKEE (reference sequence). V trimming: 7 bases; J trimming: 4 bases; junction bases outside the gene matches: 12. The CDR3 runs 15 residues.

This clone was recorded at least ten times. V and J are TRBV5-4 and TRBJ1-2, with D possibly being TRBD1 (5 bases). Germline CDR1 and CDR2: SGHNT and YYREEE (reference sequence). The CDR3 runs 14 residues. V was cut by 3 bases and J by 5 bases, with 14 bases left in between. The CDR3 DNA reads TGTGCCAGCAGCTCCCGCAGGGATCGGTATGGCTACACCTTC. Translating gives CASSSRRDRYGYTF.

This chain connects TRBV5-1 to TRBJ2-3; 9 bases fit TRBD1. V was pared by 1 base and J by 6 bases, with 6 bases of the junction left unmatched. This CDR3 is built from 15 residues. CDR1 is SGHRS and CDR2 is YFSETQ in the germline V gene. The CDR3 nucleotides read TGCGCCAGCAGCTTGAGGGGACAGGGAATGGATACGCAGTATTTT. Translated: CASSLRGQGMDTQYF. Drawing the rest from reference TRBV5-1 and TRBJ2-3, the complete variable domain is KAGVTQTPRYLIKTRGQQVTLSCSPISGHRSVSWYQQTPGQGLQFLFEYFSETQRNKGNFPGRFSGRQFSNSRSEMNVSTLELGDSALYLCASSLRGQGMDTQYFGPGTRLTVL.

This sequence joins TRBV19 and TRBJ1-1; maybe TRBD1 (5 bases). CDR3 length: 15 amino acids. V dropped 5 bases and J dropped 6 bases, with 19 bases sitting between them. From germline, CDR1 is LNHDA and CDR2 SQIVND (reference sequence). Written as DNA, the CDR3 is TGTGCCAGTAGTGTAGGCGCCCCGGGGGGACCTGAAGCTTTCTTT. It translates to CASSVGAPGGPEAFF.

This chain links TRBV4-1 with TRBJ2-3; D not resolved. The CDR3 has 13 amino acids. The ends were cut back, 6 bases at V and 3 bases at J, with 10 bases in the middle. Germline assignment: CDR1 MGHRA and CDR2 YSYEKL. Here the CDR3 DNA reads TGCGCCAGCAGGGATAAGGGAACAGATACGCAGTATTTT. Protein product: CASRDKGTDTQYF.

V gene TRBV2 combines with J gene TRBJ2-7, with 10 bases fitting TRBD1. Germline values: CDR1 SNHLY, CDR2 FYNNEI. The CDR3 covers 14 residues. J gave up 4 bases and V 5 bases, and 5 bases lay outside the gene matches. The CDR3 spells CASSPGQGRYEQYF. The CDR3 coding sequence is TGTGCCAGCAGTCCGGGACAGGGGAGGTACGAGCAGTACTTC.